Given below is one T cell receptor beta chain in context. This CDR3 contains 16 residues. J lost 4 bases, V lost 3 bases, and 6 bases had no gene match. Germline CDR1 MDHEN, CDR2 SYDVKM. This table comes from immunoSEQ multiplex PCR, and its TCRdb copy is limited to in-frame clones, with some not included. This sample carries about 300,000 clones, over 85% of them seen once, and the ten largest clones take less than 3.5%. The data originate from a study of blood T cell repertoires in COVID-19. In the study overall: In each case, the material was cDNA or gDNA derived from T cells, B-cell-depleted T cells, or PBMCs.

Recruits, aged about 18 to 89 years, lived in approximately 26 US areas. Each participant's cohort was designated according to participant-reported clinical history. A COVID-19 case was met by exposed participants within 2 weeks before study entry. This receptor was obtained from a woman in her forties or fifties who had been exposed to COVID-19. Sequenced input: PBMCs or T cells enriched from blood (not recorded which). The gene calls are TRBV28 and TRBJ2-1; 10 bases align to TRBD1. The CDR3 nucleotides read TGTGCCAGCAGTTTGGGGTTGGGACAGGGGTACAATGAGCAGTTCTTC. Protein product: CASSLGLGQGYNEQFF. Full variable domain (remainder filled in from reference TRBV28 and TRBJ2-1): DVKVTQSSRYLVKRTGEKVFLECVQDMDHENMFWYRQDPGLGLRLIYFSYDVKMKEKGDIPEGYSVSREKKERFSLILESASTNQTSMYLCASSLGLGQGYNEQFFGPGTRLTVL.